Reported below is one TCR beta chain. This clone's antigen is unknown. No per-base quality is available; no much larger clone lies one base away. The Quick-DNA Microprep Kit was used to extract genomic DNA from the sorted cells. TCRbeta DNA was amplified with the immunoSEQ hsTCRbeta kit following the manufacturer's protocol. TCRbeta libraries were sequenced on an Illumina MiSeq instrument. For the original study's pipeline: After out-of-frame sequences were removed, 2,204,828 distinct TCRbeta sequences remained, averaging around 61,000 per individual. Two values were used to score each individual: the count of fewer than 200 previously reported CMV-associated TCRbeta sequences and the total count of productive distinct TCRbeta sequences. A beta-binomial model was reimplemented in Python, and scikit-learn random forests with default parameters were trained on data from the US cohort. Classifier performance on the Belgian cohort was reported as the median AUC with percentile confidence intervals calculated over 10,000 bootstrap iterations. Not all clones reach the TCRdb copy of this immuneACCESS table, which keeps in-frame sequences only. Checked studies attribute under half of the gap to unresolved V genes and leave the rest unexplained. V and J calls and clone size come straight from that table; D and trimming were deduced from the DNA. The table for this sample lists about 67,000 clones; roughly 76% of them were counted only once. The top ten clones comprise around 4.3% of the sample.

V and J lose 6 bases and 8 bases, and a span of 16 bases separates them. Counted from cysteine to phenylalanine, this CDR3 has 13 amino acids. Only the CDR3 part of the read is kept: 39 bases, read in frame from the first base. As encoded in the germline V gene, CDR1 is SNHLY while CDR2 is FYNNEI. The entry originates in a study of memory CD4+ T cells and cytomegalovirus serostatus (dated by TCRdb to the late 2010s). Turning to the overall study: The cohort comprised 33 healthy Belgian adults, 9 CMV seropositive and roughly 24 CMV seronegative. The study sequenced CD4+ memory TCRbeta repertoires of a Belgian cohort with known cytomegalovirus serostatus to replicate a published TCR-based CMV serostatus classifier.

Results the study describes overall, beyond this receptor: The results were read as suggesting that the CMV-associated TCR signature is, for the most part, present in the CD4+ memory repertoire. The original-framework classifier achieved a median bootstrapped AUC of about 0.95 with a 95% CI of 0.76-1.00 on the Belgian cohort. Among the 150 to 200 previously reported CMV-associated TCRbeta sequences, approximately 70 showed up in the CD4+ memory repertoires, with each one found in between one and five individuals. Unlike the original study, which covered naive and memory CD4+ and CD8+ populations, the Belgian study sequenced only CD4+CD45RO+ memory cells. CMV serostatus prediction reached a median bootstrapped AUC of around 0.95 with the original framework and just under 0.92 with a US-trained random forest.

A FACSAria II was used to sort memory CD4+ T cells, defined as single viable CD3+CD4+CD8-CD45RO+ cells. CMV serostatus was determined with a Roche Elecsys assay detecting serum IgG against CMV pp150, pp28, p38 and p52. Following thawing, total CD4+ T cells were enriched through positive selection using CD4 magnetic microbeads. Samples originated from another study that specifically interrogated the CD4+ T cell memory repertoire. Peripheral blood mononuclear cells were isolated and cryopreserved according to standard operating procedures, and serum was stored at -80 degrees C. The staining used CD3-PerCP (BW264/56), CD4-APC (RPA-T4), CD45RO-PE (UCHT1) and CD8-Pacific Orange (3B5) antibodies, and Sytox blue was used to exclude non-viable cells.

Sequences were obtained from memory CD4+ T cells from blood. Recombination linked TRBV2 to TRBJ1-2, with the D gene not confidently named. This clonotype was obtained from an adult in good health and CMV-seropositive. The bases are TGTGCCAGCAGGCCGACCGCCACGATCGGCTACACCTTC. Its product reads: CASRPTATIGYTF.